The entry that follows covers one TCR beta chain sequence. This clonotype has just a few counts. Its antigen specificity is not known. Per-base qualities were not stored, and no clone one base away is much larger. This sample was taken from a study of T-cell memory formation after mild COVID-19 (TCRdb year 2021). Broadly, across the study: TCR sequence clusters from the two donors were largely donor specific. Longitudinal TCRalpha and TCRbeta repertoire sequencing tracked T-cell clones expanding and contracting after mild COVID-19 in a couple of donors. Two young, previously healthy adult volunteers, one female and one male, were included in the cohort.

The full study reports these points: Clones contracting from day 15 to 85 had balanced CD4/CD8 phenotypes, while a second wave expanding from day 15 to 37 was biased towards CD4+. Contracting CD4+ clones were found mainly in CM and EM memory subsets, while CD8+ clones were enriched in EMRA. The study included only a couple of mild cases, and larger cohorts that include severe cases with pre-infection samples were judged to be necessary. Some responding clones were found in pre-infection memory, which suggests that pre-existing cross-reactive memory T cells took part in the SARS-CoV-2 response. SARS-CoV-2 specificity was not confirmed for the second-wave clones peaking on day 37.

Ficoll-Paque density gradient centrifugation was used to isolate PBMCs. V loses 0 bases of germline sequence and J loses 3 bases, and the interval between the two ends is 7 bases. The CDR3 covers 14 residues, taking in both the cysteine and the phenylalanine. CDR3 DNA only is kept here, 42 bases in frame from base 1. Sequences MRHNA (CDR1) and SNTAGT (CDR2) are obtained from the germline V gene. The instrument given in TCRdb is Illumina NovaSeq 6000. cDNA libraries for TCRalpha and TCRbeta were prepared by 5'RACE using constant-segment primers, with sample barcodes and unique molecular identifiers added. Trizol reagent was used to extract RNA from every sample. Amplification of the libraries took two PCR steps, and the second step added a second sample barcode plus Illumina TruSeq adapters. Libraries were sequenced on an Illumina NovaSeq with 2 x 150 bp paired-end reads. Per the source publication's procedure: Demultiplexing of reads and collapsing into UMI-guided consensus sequences were performed with migec v1.2.7. Using mixcr v2.1.11, UMI consensuses were aligned to TRA and TRB V and J templates and then assembled into clonotypes. A clonotype was counted as expanded or contracted only when both edgeR and NoisET called the clonotype significant, with the noise models trained on biological replicates. edgeR calls used a false discovery rate-adjusted p below 0.01 and a log2 fold-change threshold of 1. As an exploratory analysis of dynamics, max-normalized trajectories of the 1000 most abundant clonotypes were examined with PCA combined with hierarchical clustering. Separately sequenced CD4+ and CD8+ repertoires were used to assign a CD4 or CD8 phenotype to each responding clone. TCRdb reprocessing: public reads trimmed at Q25 with fastp, clones called with MiXCR, in-frame beta chains kept. Each CDR3 protein gets just one entry, which takes the most common genes and DNA from the rows behind it. TCRdb, not the original authors, processed these V and J calls. The sample table holds tens of thousands of distinct CDR3 sequences, of which about 13% were seen once. The ten largest clones represent more than 35% of the sample.

The chain joins TRBV6-4 to TRBJ2-3; the best D guess is TRBD2, with 6 bases matching. Sequenced input: PBMCs or a T cell subset sorted from them (not recorded which). The clonotype originates from a man between 18 and 29 years old who had mild COVID-19 (a few samples of this study predate the infection). The sample titles of this study are shuffled in the database, so cell type and time point are left out; the donor was told from shared clones. The DNA is TGTGCCAGCAGTGACTCGGCGGGGACAGATACGCAGTATTTT. Its protein reads: CASSDSAGTDTQYF.